This entry lists 2 T cell receptor beta chains sequenced from one sample in a study of cytomegalovirus exposure and HLA in healthy donors. Researchers ran the PCR with 60 Vbeta and 13 Jbeta primers. Assay: immunoSEQ multiplex PCR; the TCRdb copy retains only in-frame clones and omits some. Of 100,000 to 120,000 clones listed, over 70% are singletons. Sample: PBMCs. The receptors here all came from a male donor in good health and CMV-seronegative.

This clone was observed a few times. The chain employs TRBV5-1 and TRBJ2-3, with D possibly being TRBD2 (6 bases). This CDR3 region has 16 residues. Trimming removed 5 bases at V and 2 bases at J, with 18 bases between. CDR1 is SGHRS, CDR2 YFSETQ, per germline. CDR3 loop: CASSRDSYPLTDTQYF. The CDR3 coding sequence is TGCGCCAGCAGTAGGGACTCCTACCCGCTCACAGATACGCAGTATTTT.

J is TRBJ2-1 and V is TRBV6-5; 7 nucleotides agree with TRBD1. Losses at the gene ends were 7 bases for V and 5 bases for J; bases not matched to a gene: 11. The CDR3 has 15 amino acids. In germline, CDR1 is MNHEY, CDR2 SVGAGI. The CDR3 region is CASIGLGQSNNEQFF. The CDR3 coding sequence is TGTGCCAGCATAGGTCTGGGACAGAGCAACAATGAGCAGTTCTTC.